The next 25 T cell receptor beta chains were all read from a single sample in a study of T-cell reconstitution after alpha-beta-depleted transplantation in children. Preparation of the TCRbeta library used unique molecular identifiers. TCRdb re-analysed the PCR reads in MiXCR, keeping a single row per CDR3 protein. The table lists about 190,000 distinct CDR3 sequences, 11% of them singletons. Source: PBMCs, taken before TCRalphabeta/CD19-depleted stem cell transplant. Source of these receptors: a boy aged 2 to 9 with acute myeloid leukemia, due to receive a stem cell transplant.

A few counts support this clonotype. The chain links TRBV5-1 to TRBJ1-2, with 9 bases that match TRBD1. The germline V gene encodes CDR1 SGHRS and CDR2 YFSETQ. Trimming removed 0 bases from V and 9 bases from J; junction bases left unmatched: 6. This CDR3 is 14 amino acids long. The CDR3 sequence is CASSLEVQGARYTF. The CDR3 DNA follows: TGCGCCAGCAGCTTGGAAGTACAGGGGGCGCGCTACACCTTC.

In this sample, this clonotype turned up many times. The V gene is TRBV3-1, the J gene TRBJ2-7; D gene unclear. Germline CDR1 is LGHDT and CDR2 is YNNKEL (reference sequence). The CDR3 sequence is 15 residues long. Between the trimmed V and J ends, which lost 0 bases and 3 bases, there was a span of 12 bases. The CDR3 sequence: CASSQDTTRNYEQYF. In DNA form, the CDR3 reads TGTGCCAGCAGCCAAGATACGACGCGAAACTACGAGCAGTACTTC.

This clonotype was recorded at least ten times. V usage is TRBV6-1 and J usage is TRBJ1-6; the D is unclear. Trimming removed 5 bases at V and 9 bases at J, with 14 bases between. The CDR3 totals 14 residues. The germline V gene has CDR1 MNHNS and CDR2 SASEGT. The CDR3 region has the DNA TGTGCCAGCAGTCCACCGGGAGAGAGTTCACCCCTCCACTTT. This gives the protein CASSPPGESSPLHF.

This chain's CDR3 is CASSQDTTGGEQYV. CDR3 coding DNA: TGTGCCAGCAGCCAAGATACGACAGGGGGCGAGCAGTACGTC. The chain carries TRBV3-1 and TRBJ2-7; 9 bases are shared with TRBD1. V shed 0 bases and J 6 bases; nucleotides not matched to a gene: 3. Germline V lookup: CDR1 LGHDT, CDR2 YNNKEL (reference sequence). The CDR3 has 14 amino acids.

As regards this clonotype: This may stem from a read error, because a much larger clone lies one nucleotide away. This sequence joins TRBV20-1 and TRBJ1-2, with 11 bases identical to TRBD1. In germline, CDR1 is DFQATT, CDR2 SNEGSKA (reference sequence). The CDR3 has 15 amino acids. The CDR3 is CSARETGTGGHGYPF. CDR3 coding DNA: TGCAGTGCTAGAGAGACCGGGACAGGGGGGCATGGCTACCCCTTC.

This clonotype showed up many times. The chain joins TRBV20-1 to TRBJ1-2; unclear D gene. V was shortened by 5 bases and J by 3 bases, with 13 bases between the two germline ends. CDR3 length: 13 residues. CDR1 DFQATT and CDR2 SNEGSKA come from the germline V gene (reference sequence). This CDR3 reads CSAPLPADYGYTF. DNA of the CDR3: TGCAGTGCTCCCCTTCCGGCAGACTATGGCTACACCTTC.

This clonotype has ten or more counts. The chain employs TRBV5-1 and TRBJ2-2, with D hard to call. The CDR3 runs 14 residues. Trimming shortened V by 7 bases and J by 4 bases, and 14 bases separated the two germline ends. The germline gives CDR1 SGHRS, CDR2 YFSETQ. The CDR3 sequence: CASSQRNPTGELFF. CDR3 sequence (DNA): TGCGCCAGCTCTCAGAGAAACCCCACCGGGGAGCTGTTTTTT.

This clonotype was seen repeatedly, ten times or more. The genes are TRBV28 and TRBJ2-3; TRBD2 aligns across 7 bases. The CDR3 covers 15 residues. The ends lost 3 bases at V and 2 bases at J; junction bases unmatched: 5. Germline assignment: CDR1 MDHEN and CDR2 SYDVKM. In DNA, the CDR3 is TGTGCCAGCAGTTTCCGGGGGGAATCCACAGATACGCAGTATTTT. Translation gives CASSFRGESTDTQYF.

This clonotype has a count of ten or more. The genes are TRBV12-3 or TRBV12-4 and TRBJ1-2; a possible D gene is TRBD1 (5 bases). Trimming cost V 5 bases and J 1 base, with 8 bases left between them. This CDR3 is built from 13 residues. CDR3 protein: CASSGTFNYGYTF. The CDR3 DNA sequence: TGTGCCAGCAGTGGGACTTTTAACTATGGCTACACCTTC.

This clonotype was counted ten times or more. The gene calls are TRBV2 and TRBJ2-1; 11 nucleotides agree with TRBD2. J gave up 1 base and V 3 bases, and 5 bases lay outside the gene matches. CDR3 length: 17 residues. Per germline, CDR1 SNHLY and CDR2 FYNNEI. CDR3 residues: CASSDSGRAISYNEQFF. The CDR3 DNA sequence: TGTGCCAGCAGTGATAGCGGGAGGGCCATTTCCTACAATGAGCAGTTCTTC.

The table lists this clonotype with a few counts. The CDR3: CASSLTGGNYEQYV. CDR3 nucleotide sequence: TGTGCCAGCAGCTTGACAGGGGGAAACTACGAGCAGTACGTC. The chain uses TRBV11-2 and TRBJ2-7, with 9 nucleotides matching TRBD1. CDR3 length: 14 amino acids. Germline CDR1 and CDR2: SGHAT and FQNNGV. V lost 3 bases and J lost 3; bases outside the gene matches: 3.

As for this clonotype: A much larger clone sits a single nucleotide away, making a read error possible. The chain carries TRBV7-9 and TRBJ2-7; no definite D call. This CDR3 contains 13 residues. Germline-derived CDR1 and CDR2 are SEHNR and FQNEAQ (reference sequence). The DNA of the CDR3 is TGTGCCAGCAGCTTAGGTACAGAGCTCGCCCCCACCTTC. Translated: CASSLGTELAPTF.

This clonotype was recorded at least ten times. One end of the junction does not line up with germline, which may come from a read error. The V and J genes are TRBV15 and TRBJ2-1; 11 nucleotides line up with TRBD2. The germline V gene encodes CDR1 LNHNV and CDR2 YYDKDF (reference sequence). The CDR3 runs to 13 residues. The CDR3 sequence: CASRLAGYNEQFF. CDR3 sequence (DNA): TGTGCCTCCAGACTAGCGGGGTACAATGAGCAGTTCTTC. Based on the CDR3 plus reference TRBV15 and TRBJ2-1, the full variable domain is DAMVIQNPRYQVTQFGKPVTLSCSQTLNHNVMYWYQQKSSQAPKLLFHYYDKDFNNEADTPDNFQSRRPNTSFCFLDIRSPGLGDTAMYLCASRLAGYNEQFFGPGTRLTVL.

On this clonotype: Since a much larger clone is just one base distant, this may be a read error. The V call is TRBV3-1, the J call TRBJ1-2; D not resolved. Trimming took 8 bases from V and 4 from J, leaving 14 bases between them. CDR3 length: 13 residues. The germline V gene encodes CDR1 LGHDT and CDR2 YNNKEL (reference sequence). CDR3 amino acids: CASSQGPTYGYTF. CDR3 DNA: TGTGCCAGCTCACAAGGACCGACCTATGGCTACACCTTC.

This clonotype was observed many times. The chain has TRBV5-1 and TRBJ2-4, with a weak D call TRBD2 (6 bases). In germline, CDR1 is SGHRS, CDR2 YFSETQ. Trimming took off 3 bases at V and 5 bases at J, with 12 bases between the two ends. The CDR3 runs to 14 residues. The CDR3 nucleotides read TGCGCCAGCAGCTGGACGGGGGTGGAAAACATTCAGTACTTC. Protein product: CASSWTGVENIQYF.

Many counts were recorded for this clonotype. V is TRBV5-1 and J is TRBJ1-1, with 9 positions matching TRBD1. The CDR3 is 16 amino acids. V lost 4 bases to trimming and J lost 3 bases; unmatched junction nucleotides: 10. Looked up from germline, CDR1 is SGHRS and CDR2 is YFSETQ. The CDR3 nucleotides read TGCGCCAGCAGCCACCAAACAGGGGGCGCGTACACTGAAGCTTTCTTT. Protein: CASSHQTGGAYTEAFF.

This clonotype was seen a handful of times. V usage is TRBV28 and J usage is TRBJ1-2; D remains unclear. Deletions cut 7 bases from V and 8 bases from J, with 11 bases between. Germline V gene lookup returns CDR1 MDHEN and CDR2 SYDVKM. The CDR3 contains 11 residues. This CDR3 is CASTDMGGYTF. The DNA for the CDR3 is TGTGCCAGCACCGACATGGGGGGCTACACCTTC.

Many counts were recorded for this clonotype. The CDR3: CSASEANPEAFF. For the CDR3, the DNA is TGCAGTGCTAGTGAAGCAAACCCTGAAGCTTTCTTT. The chain carries TRBV20-1 and TRBJ1-1; no clear D gene. CDR1 and CDR2 from the germline V gene are DFQATT and SNEGSKA (reference sequence). The CDR3 consists of 12 residues. Trimming took 3 bases from V and 6 from J, leaving 11 bases between them.

CDR3 protein: CASSVGTSYEQYV. The CDR3 DNA reads TGTGCCAGCAGCGTCGGGACATCCTACGAGCAGTACGTC. The chain employs TRBV7-9 and TRBJ2-7, with a weak D call TRBD1 (6 bases). V lost 5 bases, J lost 1 base, and 9 bases lay in between. The CDR3 runs 13 residues. Germline V gene lookup returns CDR1 SEHNR and CDR2 FQNEAQ (reference sequence).

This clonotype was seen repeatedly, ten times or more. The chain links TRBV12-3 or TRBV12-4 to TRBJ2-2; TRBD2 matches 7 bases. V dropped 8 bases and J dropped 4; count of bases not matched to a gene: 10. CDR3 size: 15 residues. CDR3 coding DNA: TGTGCCAGCTCCCCGTACACGGGGGGCACCGGGGAGCTGTTTTTT. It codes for CASSPYTGGTGELFF.

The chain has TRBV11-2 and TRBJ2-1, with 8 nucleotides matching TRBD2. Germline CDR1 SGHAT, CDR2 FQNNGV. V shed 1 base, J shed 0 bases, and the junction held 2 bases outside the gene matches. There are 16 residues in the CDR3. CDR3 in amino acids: CASSLGSGNSYNEQFF. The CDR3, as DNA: TGTGCCAGCAGCTTAGGTAGCGGGAACTCCTACAATGAGCAGTTCTTC.

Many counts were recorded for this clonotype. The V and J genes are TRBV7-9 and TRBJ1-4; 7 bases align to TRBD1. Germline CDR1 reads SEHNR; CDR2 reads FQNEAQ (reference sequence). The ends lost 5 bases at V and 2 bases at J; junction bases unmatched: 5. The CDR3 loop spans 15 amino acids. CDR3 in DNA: TGTGCCAGCAGCGGCACAGGGGTGACTAATGAAAAACTGTTTTTT. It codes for CASSGTGVTNEKLFF.

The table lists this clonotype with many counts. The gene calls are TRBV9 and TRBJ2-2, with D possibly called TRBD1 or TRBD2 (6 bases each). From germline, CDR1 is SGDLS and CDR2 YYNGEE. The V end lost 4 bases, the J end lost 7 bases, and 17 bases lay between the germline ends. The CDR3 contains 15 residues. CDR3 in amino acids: CASSPPTGGYGELFF. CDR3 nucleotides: TGTGCCAGCAGCCCCCCGACAGGAGGGTACGGGGAGCTGTTTTTT.

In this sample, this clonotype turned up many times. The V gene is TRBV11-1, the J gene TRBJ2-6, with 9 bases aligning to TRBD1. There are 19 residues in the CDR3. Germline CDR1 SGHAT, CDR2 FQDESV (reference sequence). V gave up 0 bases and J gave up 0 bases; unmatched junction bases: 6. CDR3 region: CASSLAGQGHLSGANVLTF. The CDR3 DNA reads TGTGCCAGCAGCTTAGCCGGACAGGGGCACCTCTCTGGGGCCAACGTCCTGACTTTC.

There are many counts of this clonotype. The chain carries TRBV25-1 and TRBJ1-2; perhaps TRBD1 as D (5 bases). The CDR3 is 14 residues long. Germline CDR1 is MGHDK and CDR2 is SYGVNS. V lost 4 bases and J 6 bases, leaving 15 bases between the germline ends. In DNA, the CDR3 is TGTGCCAGCAGTGTATCGGACAACCTGGATGGCTACACCTTC. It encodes CASSVSDNLDGYTF.